The source of this T cell receptor beta chain is a study of shared clonotypes between healthy human individuals. Study overall: Per donor, CD8 memory used one plate, CD8 naive used two, CD4 memory used three and CD4 naive used three. Regarding the study as a whole: In general, naive subsets displayed greater estimated richness than memory subsets did.

In germline, CDR1 is SGHNT, CDR2 YYREEE (reference sequence). V lost 5 bases and J lost 0, with 12 bases in between. CDR3 length: 15 amino acids. An approximately 200 ng quantity of DNA, approximately 29,000 T cell genomes, went into the sorted-subset replicate PCRs. Sequencing used immunoSEQ multiplex PCR; TCRdb keeps in-frame clones, though not all of them. The table records about 680,000 clones, approximately 90% of them present only once. Naive-designated CD8 cells lacked CD45RO, were positively enriched for CCR7, and omitted terminally differentiated effector memory CD45RA+ cells. All of the donors resided in Nashville, Tennessee, and each was a Caucasian adult. This clone was found once. Its antigen is not identified.

The chain couples TRBV5-4 to TRBJ2-1; D not certain. Material for sequencing was naive CD8+ T cells sorted from blood. The sequence came from a man aged 25-40 years in good health. CDR3 sequence reads: CASRLSWSSYNEQFF. The CDR3 DNA sequence: TGTGCCAGCAGGCTCAGTTGGAGCTCCTACAATGAGCAGTTCTTC.